The 21 T cell receptor beta chains below come from one sample, sequenced in a study of blood T cell repertoires in COVID-19. Sequencing was performed with immunoSEQ multiplex PCR; in TCRdb, only in-frame clones are kept and a portion is missing. The data hold around 150,000 clones, with about four fifths observed a single time. Sequences were obtained from peripheral blood. The receptors were gathered from a man aged 55 to 70 with active or convalescent COVID-19.

The V gene is TRBV11-2, the J gene TRBJ1-5, with 7 bases aligning to TRBD1. In germline, CDR1 is SGHAT, CDR2 FQNNGV. The junction had 9 bases not matched to a gene; V was cut back by 5 bases and J by 2 bases. The CDR3 has 16 amino acids. The CDR3 sequence is CASSAETGSGNQPQHF. Here the CDR3 DNA reads TGTGCCAGCAGCGCGGAGACAGGGTCTGGCAATCAGCCCCAGCATTTT.

This clone was detected a few times. The chain has TRBV7-2 and TRBJ2-3; 11 bases line up with TRBD2. Germline V lookup: CDR1 SGHTA, CDR2 FQGNSA. The CDR3 spans 16 residues. V dropped 5 bases and J dropped 2; count of bases not matched to a gene: 6. This CDR3 reads CASSARLAGNTDTQYF. As DNA, the CDR3 is TGTGCCAGCAGCGCACGACTAGCGGGGAACACAGATACGCAGTATTTT.

The chain is built from TRBV3-1 (or the pseudogene TRBV3-2) and TRBJ2-5, with TRBD1 as a possible D gene (6 bases). The V gene lost 6 bases and the J gene lost 5 bases, with 13 bases spanning the gap. The CDR3 runs to 13 residues. Germline CDR1 and CDR2: LGHDT and YNNKEL (reference sequence). The CDR3 is CASSQGPPETQYF. DNA of the CDR3: TGTGCCAGCAGTCAGGGGCCCCCCGAGACCCAGTACTTC.

The chain uses TRBV15 and TRBJ2-7, with 11 bases identical to TRBD2. The germline gives CDR1 LNHNV, CDR2 YYDKDF (reference sequence). CDR3 length: 18 amino acids. Trimming removed 0 bases from V and 6 bases from J; junction bases left unmatched: 13. CDR3 amino acids: CATSRDIAGGPGAFEQYF. The CDR3 DNA sequence: TGTGCCACCAGCAGAGATATAGCGGGAGGGCCGGGGGCCTTCGAGCAGTACTTC.

CDR3 sequence (DNA): TGCGCCAGCAGCTTGGTTGGGGCCTTTAATGAAAAACTGTTTTTT. Protein: CASSLVGAFNEKLFF. V is TRBV5-1 and J is TRBJ1-4; D perhaps matches TRBD1 (5 bases). The germline gives CDR1 SGHRS, CDR2 YFSETQ. V was trimmed by 0 bases and J by 4 bases, leaving 10 bases between them. There are 15 residues in the CDR3.

The chain has TRBV19 and TRBJ1-5, with 7 bases fitting TRBD1. The junction had 9 bases not matched to a gene; V was cut back by 9 bases and J by 7 bases. Germline assignment: CDR1 LNHDA and CDR2 SQIVND (reference sequence). The CDR3 contains 13 residues. The DNA for the CDR3 is TGTGCCAGCACTGACAGGGCAGGGCAGCCCCAGCATTTT. Its translation: CASTDRAGQPQHF. The full variable domain, with the rest looked up from reference TRBV19 and TRBJ1-5, is DGGITQSPKYLFRKEGQNVTLSCEQNLNHDAMYWYRQDPGQGLRLIYYSQIVNDFQKGDIAEGYSVSREKKESFPLTVTSAQKNPTAFYLCASTDRAGQPQHFGDGTRLSIL.

The V gene is TRBV7-9, the J gene TRBJ2-3; the D gene is possibly TRBD2 (6 bases). The V gene lost 11 bases and the J gene lost 2 bases, with 20 bases spanning the gap. CDR1 and CDR2 (germline): SEHNR, FQNEAQ (reference sequence). The CDR3 extends over 15 amino acids. CDR3: CAGIRRDRYTDTQYF. In DNA, the CDR3 is TGTGCCGGAATTCGGAGGGACCGGTACACAGATACGCAGTATTTT.

V gene TRBV27 combines with J gene TRBJ2-7; D may be TRBD1 (5 bases). V lost 2 bases, J lost 6 bases, and 11 bases lay in between. The length of the CDR3 is 13 residues. Germline V gene sequence: CDR1 MNHEY, CDR2 SMNVEV (reference sequence). The CDR3 sequence is CASSLHQGGEQYF. The CDR3 DNA reads as TGTGCCAGCAGTTTACACCAGGGTGGCGAGCAGTACTTC.

The chain is built from TRBV7-8 and TRBJ1-1, with 9 positions matching TRBD1. This CDR3 has 14 amino acids. The V segment lost 3 bases and the J segment 5 bases; nucleotides outside the gene matches: 4. The germline V gene encodes CDR1 SGHVS and CDR2 FQNEAQ. This CDR3 is CASSFGQGRTEAFF. The CDR3 DNA reads TGTGCCAGCAGCTTCGGACAGGGGAGAACTGAAGCTTTCTTT. The full variable domain, completed using reference TRBV7-8 and TRBJ1-1, is GAGVSQSPRYKVAKRGQDVALRCDPISGHVSLFWYQQALGQGPEFLTYFQNEAQLDKSGLPSDRFFAERPEGSVSTLKIQRTQQEDSAVYLCASSFGQGRTEAFFGQGTRLTVV.

This clone has a handful of counts. The CDR3 DNA is TGTGCCAGCAGTTTGACTAGAGGCTACGAGCAGTACTTC. This gives the protein CASSLTRGYEQYF. This chain uses TRBV12-3 or TRBV12-4 with TRBJ2-7, with D perhaps TRBD2 (6 bases). Trimming took 3 bases from V and 3 from J, leaving 9 bases between them. The CDR3 has 13 residues.

A note on this clone: One end of the junction fails to match germline, which may point to a read error. Other DNA sequences of this sample code for an identical CDR3. The chain employs TRBV6-5 and TRBJ1-5; 9 positions agree with TRBD1. The CDR3 has 14 residues. The V gene's germline CDR1 is MNHEY and CDR2 SVGAGI. The CDR3 protein is CASSPGQGTQPQHF. CDR3 bases: TGTGCCAGCAGCCCGGGACAGGGTACCCAGCCTCAGCATTTT.

The CDR3 region is CASSWGVGDYNEQFF. Written as DNA, the CDR3 is TGCGCCAGCAGCTGGGGAGTTGGCGATTACAATGAGCAGTTCTTC. V and J are TRBV5-1 and TRBJ2-1; D perhaps matches TRBD2 (5 bases). The CDR3 runs 15 residues. Germline loops: CDR1 SGHRS, CDR2 YFSETQ. The V gene lost 3 bases and the J gene lost 4 bases, with 14 bases spanning the gap.

This chain joins TRBV7-2 and TRBJ2-7, with 10 bases that match TRBD1. This CDR3 is built from 14 residues. Germline values: CDR1 SGHTA, CDR2 FQGNSA. Trimming took 0 bases from V and 6 from J; bases not matched to a gene: 2. The CDR3 DNA reads TGTGCCAGCAGCTTAGCGACAGGGGGCTTCGAGCAGTACTTC. Residues: CASSLATGGFEQYF.

The chain carries TRBV5-1 and TRBJ2-1; 7 bases line up with TRBD2. The CDR3 runs 14 residues. Germline CDR1 is SGHRS and CDR2 is YFSETQ. Losses at the gene ends were 5 bases for V and 8 bases for J; bases not matched to a gene: 10. The DNA for the CDR3 is TGCGCCAGCAGATTCGAGGGTCGGGAGGATGAGCAGTTCTTC. Translated, it gives CASRFEGREDEQFF. Variable domain in full (rest from reference TRBV5-1 and TRBJ2-1): KAGVTQTPRYLIKTRGQQVTLSCSPISGHRSVSWYQQTPGQGLQFLFEYFSETQRNKGNFPGRFSGRQFSNSRSEMNVSTLELGDSALYLCASRFEGREDEQFFGPGTRLTVL.

The genes are TRBV9 and TRBJ2-1; D is unclear. Per the germline V gene, CDR1 is SGDLS and CDR2 is YYNGEE. CDR3 size: 13 residues. Between the trimmed V and J ends, which lost 0 bases and 12 bases, there was a span of 13 bases. The CDR3 sequence is CASSVGARPLQFF. The CDR3, as DNA: TGTGCCAGCAGCGTAGGGGCTCGGCCGTTGCAGTTCTTC.

The V gene is TRBV5-1, the J gene TRBJ2-2; 9 bases match TRBD2. The junction had 19 bases not matched to a gene; V was cut back by 4 bases and J by 3 bases. This CDR3 is 20 amino acids long. Germline V gene sequence: CDR1 SGHRS, CDR2 YFSETQ. CDR3 sequence reads: CASSPRTGAKVAGDTGELFF. The CDR3 bases are TGCGCCAGCAGCCCAAGGACAGGCGCGAAGGTAGCGGGGGACACCGGGGAGCTGTTTTTT.

V is TRBV25-1 and J is TRBJ1-6; D unclear. The CDR3 runs 13 residues. The V end was cut by 6 bases, the J end by 5 bases, with 8 bases between. Per the germline V gene, CDR1 is MGHDK and CDR2 is SYGVNS. CDR3: CASRQLHNSPLHF. DNA of the CDR3: TGTGCCAGCAGGCAACTGCATAATTCACCCCTCCACTTT.

The genes are TRBV27 and TRBJ2-3, with 9 bases that match TRBD2. Germline CDR1 reads MNHEY; CDR2 reads SMNVEV (reference sequence). V was pared by 3 bases and J by 7 bases, with 5 bases of the junction left unmatched. The length of the CDR3 is 14 residues. CDR3 loop: CASSFETSGYTQYF. Written as DNA, the CDR3 is TGTGCCAGCAGTTTTGAGACTAGCGGATATACGCAGTATTTT.

The chain couples TRBV5-1 to TRBJ2-7, with D uncertain. From germline, CDR1 is SGHRS and CDR2 YFSETQ. Trimming pared 4 bases from V and 4 bases from J, leaving 12 bases between. The CDR3 covers 13 residues. CDR3 coding DNA: TGCGCCAGCAGCCTACCGCCCCGTTACGAGCAGTACTTC. Protein sequence: CASSLPPRYEQYF.

The DNA of the CDR3 is TGCGCCAGCAGCTTAGCTACAGGGGACCCCTACAATGAGCAGTTCTTC. Translation: CASSLATGDPYNEQFF. This chain joins TRBV5-1 and TRBJ2-1; 7 bases fit TRBD1. This CDR3 has 16 residues. V dropped 2 bases and J dropped 2; count of bases not matched to a gene: 7. Germline V CDR1 and CDR2: SGHRS, YFSETQ.

This chain joins TRBV5-1 and TRBJ1-1; D is uncertain. V was cut by 0 bases and J by 4 bases, with 13 bases left in between. This CDR3 contains 15 residues. Germline CDR1 reads SGHRS; CDR2 reads YFSETQ. Here the CDR3 DNA reads TGCGCCAGCAGCTTGGGGTGGGCGACGGTCACTGAAGCTTTCTTT. Translated, it gives CASSLGWATVTEAFF. The full variable domain, with the rest looked up from reference TRBV5-1 and TRBJ1-1, is KAGVTQTPRYLIKTRGQQVTLSCSPISGHRSVSWYQQTPGQGLQFLFEYFSETQRNKGNFPGRFSGRQFSNSRSEMNVSTLELGDSALYLCASSLGWATVTEAFFGQGTRLTVV.